Below are 19 T cell receptor beta chains sequenced from a single sample in a study of long-term antiretroviral therapy in people with HIV. Run at survey level, the immunoSEQ assay was version v3.0. Produced via immunoSEQ multiplex PCR; TCRdb's table is partial and in-frame only. The sample has fewer than 25,000 clones; over 75% are singletons. This specimen was unsorted PBMCs, taken 2.6 years after starting antiretroviral therapy. Receptors were obtained from a woman aged 50 to 65 with HIV.

This chain joins TRBV9 and TRBJ2-1; 7 bases match TRBD2. The germline V gene encodes CDR1 SGDLS and CDR2 YYNGEE. Trimming cost V 3 bases and J 7 bases; bases outside gene matches: 16. The CDR3 is made up of 17 amino acids. CDR3 nucleotides: TGTGCCAGCAGCGCCCCCGTTCCGGGAGGCCCACAGAATGAGCAGTTCTTC. Translation gives CASSAPVPGGPQNEQFF. Together with reference TRBV9 and TRBJ2-1, the CDR3 gives the full variable domain: DSGVTQTPKHLITATGQRVTLRCSPRSGDLSVYWYQQSLDQGLQFLIQYYNGEERAKGNILERFSAQQFPDLHSELNLSSLELGDSALYFCASSAPVPGGPQNEQFFGPGTRLTVL.

The chain joins TRBV6-1 to TRBJ1-2; the match to TRBD1 covers 9 bases. CDR3 size: 16 residues. V dropped 0 bases and J dropped 4; count of bases not matched to a gene: 6. CDR1 and CDR2 (germline): MNHNS, SASEGT. The CDR3 here is CASSEAQGTGIYGYTF. In DNA form, the CDR3 reads TGTGCCAGCAGTGAAGCGCAGGGGACAGGGATCTATGGCTACACCTTC.

The gene calls are TRBV5-1 and TRBJ2-3; the D gene could be TRBD1 or TRBD2 (6 bases each). The CDR3 sequence is 14 residues long. Germline-derived CDR1 and CDR2 are SGHRS and YFSETQ. V was pared by 4 bases and J by 5 bases, with 14 bases between. CDR3 region: CASSGGTPRDTQYF. CDR3 sequence (DNA): TGCGCCAGCAGCGGGGGGACACCACGAGATACGCAGTATTTT.

The V and J genes are TRBV4-2 and TRBJ2-7; 12 bases line up with TRBD2. Trimming at V came to 0 bases and at J to 3 bases, leaving 15 bases not matched to a gene. Germline V gives CDR1 LGHNA, CDR2 YNFKEQ. CDR3 length: 20 residues. CDR3 sequence (DNA): TGTGCCAGCAGCCAAGAAATACGGACTAGCGGGACGGGGTTGGACTACGAGCAGTACTTC. Amino acid sequence: CASSQEIRTSGTGLDYEQYF.

The DNA for the CDR3 is TGTGCCACATGGACAGGTAGCACTGAAGCTTTCTTT. Translating gives CATWTGSTEAFF. The chain couples TRBV10-3 to TRBJ1-1; 7 bases align to TRBD1. The germline V gene has CDR1 ENHRY and CDR2 SYGVKD. The CDR3 spans 12 residues. V lost 10 bases and J lost 4; bases outside the gene matches: 6.

This chain connects TRBV19 to TRBJ2-4, with 8 bases lining up with TRBD2. Germline V CDR1 and CDR2: LNHDA, SQIVND (reference sequence). V lost 3 bases and J lost 7; bases outside the gene matches: 8. The CDR3 runs 15 residues. CDR3 residues: CASSIGGGRENIQYF. The CDR3 DNA follows: TGTGCCAGTAGTATCGGGGGGGGGCGTGAGAACATTCAGTACTTC. The variable domain in full, with the rest retrieved from reference TRBV19 and TRBJ2-4, is DGGITQSPKYLFRKEGQNVTLSCEQNLNHDAMYWYRQDPGQGLRLIYYSQIVNDFQKGDIAEGYSVSREKKESFPLTVTSAQKNPTAFYLCASSIGGGRENIQYFGAGTRLSVL.

The count of this clone is one. The chain links TRBV28 to TRBJ1-3; no definite D call. CDR1 is MDHEN and CDR2 is SYDVKM in the germline V gene. Trimming pared 4 bases from V and 0 bases from J, leaving 10 bases between. The CDR3 consists of 15 residues. CDR3 nucleotides: TGTGCCAGCAGTTCCGGGTACTTCTCTGGAAACACCATATATTTT. Its protein is CASSSGYFSGNTIYF.

The chain recombines TRBV7-2 with TRBJ1-5, with D uncertain. CDR3 length: 14 residues. V lost 3 bases and J lost 1, with 7 bases in between. The germline V gene encodes CDR1 SGHTA and CDR2 FQGNSA. CDR3 nucleotides: TGTGCCAGCAGCTTCTACAGAAGCAATCAGCCCCAGCATTTT. Translation gives CASSFYRSNQPQHF.

V and J are TRBV14 and TRBJ1-2; unclear D gene. Trimming stripped 3 bases from V and 4 bases from J, with 12 bases between. Germline CDR1 and CDR2: SGHDN and FVKESK. The CDR3 is 14 amino acids. CDR3 protein: CASSQGLTFYGYTF. The DNA for the CDR3 is TGTGCCAGCAGCCAGGGTCTCACCTTCTATGGCTACACCTTC.

The CDR3 here is CASSVVGAEADTQYF. Written as DNA, the CDR3 is TGTGCCAGCAGCGTTGTGGGGGCTGAGGCAGATACGCAGTATTTT. The V call is TRBV5-4, the J call TRBJ2-3; TRBD1 might be the D (6 bases). The CDR3 has 15 residues. Trimming took 4 bases from V and 4 from J, leaving 16 bases between them. Germline CDR1 is SGHNT and CDR2 is YYREEE (reference sequence).

The genes are TRBV7-6 and TRBJ2-5; 12 bases line up with TRBD2. The CDR3 sequence is 18 residues long. Germline V CDR1 and CDR2: SGHVS, FNYEAQ. The V gene end was trimmed by 1 base and the J gene end by 2 bases; junction bases not matched to a gene: 8. CDR3 amino acids: CASSLEGLAGGLQETQYF. The CDR3 coding sequence is TGTGCCAGCAGCTTAGAAGGGCTAGCGGGAGGGCTTCAAGAGACCCAGTACTTC.

This clone occurred once. This chain links TRBV7-8 with TRBJ2-1, with no clear D. V was clipped by 1 base and J by 6 bases, with 25 bases between them. The CDR3 length is 19 residues. Germline V gives CDR1 SGHVS, CDR2 FQNEAQ. The CDR3 DNA reads as TGTGCCAGCAGCTTAGGGTTCACTACTACACAGCAAGTTATCAATGAGCAGTTCTTC. Translation gives CASSLGFTTTQQVINEQFF.

The chain carries TRBV12-5 and TRBJ2-1, with D tentatively TRBD2 (5 bases). In germline, CDR1 is LGHNT, CDR2 FRNRAP. Trimming took 4 bases from V and 1 from J, leaving 8 bases between them. CDR3 length: 14 residues. The CDR3 sequence is CASGYEGSYNEQFF. As DNA, the CDR3 is TGTGCTAGTGGTTATGAGGGTTCCTACAATGAGCAGTTCTTC.

V usage is TRBV7-3 and J usage is TRBJ2-2; D call uncertain. The length of the CDR3 is 12 residues. Germline assignment: CDR1 SGHTA and CDR2 FQGTGA. With 1 base removed from V and 7 bases from J, the gap between germline ends came to 4 bases. The CDR3 sequence is CASSLKVGELFF. The CDR3 nucleotides are TGTGCCAGCAGCTTAAAGGTCGGGGAGCTGTTTTTT.

The chain recombines TRBV7-9 with TRBJ1-4, with 7 bases that match TRBD1. The V gene end was trimmed by 3 bases and the J gene end by 4 bases; junction bases not matched to a gene: 2. The CDR3 spans 14 residues. The germline gives CDR1 SEHNR, CDR2 FQNEAQ (reference sequence). The CDR3 loop is CASSFGQDNEKLFF. Here the CDR3 DNA reads TGTGCCAGCAGCTTCGGACAGGATAATGAAAAACTGTTTTTT.

In its sample, this clone was seen once. J is TRBJ1-2 and V is TRBV5-6, with D possibly being TRBD1 (6 bases). The CDR3 contains 13 residues. Germline V gene data show CDR1 as SGHDT and CDR2 as YYEEEE. Trimming cost V 3 bases and J 8 bases, with 14 bases left between them. Written as DNA, the CDR3 is TGTGCCAGCAGCTACGGAGGGGGTGGGGGCTACACCTTC. Its translation: CASSYGGGGGYTF.

This clone was seen more than once but under ten times. The V call is TRBV7-9, the J call TRBJ2-2, with 8 positions matching TRBD1. The CDR3 sequence is 19 residues long. CDR1 SEHNR and CDR2 FQNEAQ come from the germline V gene (reference sequence). After removal of 4 bases from V and 6 bases from J, the junction contained 19 bases not matched to a gene. The CDR3 DNA sequence: TGTGCCAGCAGCTATCCTCAGCTCCCTCCGACAGGGGATTCCGGGGAGCTGTTTTTT. This encodes CASSYPQLPPTGDSGELFF.

The genes are TRBV27 and TRBJ2-7, with D possibly matching TRBD2 (5 bases). Trimming pared 5 bases from V and 0 bases from J, leaving 17 bases between. CDR3 length: 16 residues. Per germline, CDR1 MNHEY and CDR2 SMNVEV (reference sequence). The CDR3 nucleotides read TGTGCCAGCAGTCTAAGGTGGAGGATAGACTCCTACGAGCAGTACTTC. This sequence encodes CASSLRWRIDSYEQYF.

This chain uses TRBV7-2 with TRBJ1-1; D is unresolved. CDR1 and CDR2 (germline): SGHTA, FQGNSA. This CDR3 spans 12 amino acids. Deletions cut 8 bases from V and 3 bases from J, with 10 bases between. CDR3 nucleotides: TGTGCCAGCGGGTCGACCTACACTGAAGCTTTCTTT. Protein sequence: CASGSTYTEAFF.